The rows below give T cell receptor beta chains drawn from one sample of a study of blood T cell repertoires in COVID-19. The method was immunoSEQ multiplex PCR; TCRdb's version includes in-frame clones alone and lacks a portion of them. The sample holds over 65,000 clones, over 85% seen once. The sample was peripheral blood. The origin of the receptors is a human donor in a cohort sampled during active COVID-19. Each CDR3 is given with its conserved first and last residue. Fields, in order: D gene, V gene, J gene, clone size, CDR3 protein, CDR3 DNA. A D gene is named only where the DNA matches it firmly. Clone size is given for some rows only: seen once, a few or many times, or a class if the clone is expanded.

D: TRBD1; V: TRBV5-4; J: TRBJ2-5; size: NA; CDR3: CASSSQTGVETQYF; DNA: TGTGCCAGCAGCTCCCAGACAGGGGTAGAGACCCAGTACTTC
D: NA; V: TRBV24-1; J: TRBJ1-1; size: NA; CDR3: CATSKRTGTEAFF; DNA: TGTGCCACCAGTAAACGAACGGGGACTGAAGCTTTCTTT
D: TRBD1; V: TRBV2; J: TRBJ1-6; size: NA; CDR3: CASSGQGGGAPLHF; DNA: TGTGCCAGCAGCGGACAGGGGGGTGGGGCACCCCTCCACTTT
D: TRBD2; V: TRBV4-3; J: TRBJ2-7; size: few; CDR3: CASSRGLAGNYEQYF; DNA: TGCGCCAGCAGCCGGGGACTAGCGGGAAACTACGAGCAGTACTTC
D: NA; V: TRBV6-5; J: TRBJ2-1; size: NA; CDR3: CASSLALRSYNEQFF; DNA: TGTGCCAGCAGTCTAGCGTTAAGATCCTACAATGAGCAGTTCTTC
D: TRBD1; V: TRBV6-5; J: TRBJ1-2; size: few; CDR3: CASSLDRAYGYTF; DNA: TGTGCCAGCAGCCTTGACAGGGCCTATGGCTACACCTTC
D: TRBD2; V: TRBV28; J: TRBJ2-7; size: NA; CDR3: CASSLGLAGVEQYF; DNA: TGTGCCAGCAGTTTAGGACTAGCGGGAGTTGAGCAGTACTTC
D: TRBD2; V: TRBV7-2; J: TRBJ2-2; size: NA; CDR3: CASSLRWSSGLNTGELFF; DNA: TGTGCCAGCAGCTTACGGTGGTCTAGCGGACTAAACACCGGGGAGCTGTTTTTT
D: NA; V: TRBV28; J: TRBJ2-7; size: NA; CDR3: CASKDGRGYEQYF; DNA: TGTGCCAGCAAGGATGGCAGGGGCTACGAGCAGTACTTC
D: TRBD2; V: TRBV28; J: TRBJ2-5; size: NA; CDR3: CASARIAGGTQETQYF; DNA: TGTGCCAGCGCTCGCATAGCGGGAGGTACCCAAGAGACCCAGTACTTC
D: NA; V: TRBV5-6; J: TRBJ1-4; size: NA; CDR3: CASTANTAGLANEKLFF; DNA: TGTGCCAGCACCGCAAACACCGCAGGGCTGGCTAATGAAAAACTGTTTTTT
D: TRBD2; V: TRBV7-9; J: TRBJ2-1; size: NA; CDR3: CASSLSGSSYNEQFF; DNA: TGTGCCAGCAGCTTAAGCGGGAGCTCCTACAATGAGCAGTTCTTC
D: TRBD2; V: TRBV27; J: TRBJ2-1; size: NA; CDR3: CASSFGGASYNEQFF; DNA: TGTGCCAGCAGTTTCGGGGGGGCCTCCTACAATGAGCAGTTCTTC
D: NA; V: TRBV5-5; J: TRBJ2-7; size: NA; CDR3: CASSLVGQATGEQYF; DNA: TGTGCCAGCAGCTTGGTCGGCCAGGCCACGGGGGAGCAGTACTTC
D: TRBD1; V: TRBV4-1; J: TRBJ2-7; size: NA; CDR3: CASSLKTGVYEQYF; DNA: TGCGCCAGCAGCCTAAAGACAGGGGTCTACGAGCAGTACTTC
D: TRBD2; V: TRBV4-2; J: TRBJ2-3; size: NA; CDR3: CASSQDLGQGGADTQYF; DNA: TGTGCCAGCAGCCAAGATCTCGGGCAGGGAGGGGCAGATACGCAGTATTTT
D: NA; V: TRBV19; J: TRBJ1-1; size: NA; CDR3: CASSNFLPGTEAFF; DNA: TGTGCCAGTAGCAACTTCCTTCCGGGGACTGAAGCTTTCTTT
D: TRBD1; V: TRBV28; J: TRBJ1-1; size: once; CDR3: CASRPLQGDTEAFF; DNA: TGTGCCAGCAGACCCTTACAGGGGGACACTGAAGCTTTCTTT
D: NA; V: TRBV2; J: TRBJ1-5; size: few; CDR3: CASSGSTGISNQPQHF; DNA: TGTGCCAGCAGTGGGTCCACAGGGATTAGCAATCAGCCCCAGCATTTT
D: NA; V: TRBV21-1; J: TRBJ1-4; size: NA; CDR3: CASSKVEPRGFLFEKLFF; DNA: TGTGCCAGCAGCAAAGTGGAGCCGAGGGGGTTCCTCTTTGAAAAACTGTTTTTT
D: TRBD2; V: TRBV5-4; J: TRBJ2-3; size: NA; CDR3: CASSLRGLAEPSTDTQYF; DNA: TGTGCCAGCAGCTTGAGAGGACTAGCGGAGCCGAGCACAGATACGCAGTATTTT
D: TRBD2; V: TRBV29-1; J: TRBJ2-2; size: NA; CDR3: CSAGGAGDTGELFF; DNA: TGCAGCGCGGGGGGGGCGGGCGACACCGGGGAGCTGTTTTTT
D: NA; V: TRBV28; J: TRBJ2-5; size: NA; CDR3: CASSLDQGQETQYF; DNA: TGTGCCAGCAGTTTAGATCAGGGGCAAGAGACCCAGTACTTC
D: TRBD1; V: TRBV14; J: TRBJ2-6; size: NA; CDR3: CASSHTGTGPHPTF; DNA: TGTGCCAGCAGCCATACCGGGACAGGGCCCCACCCGACTTTC
D: NA; V: TRBV5-8; J: TRBJ2-7; size: NA; CDR3: CASRLPGGNYEQYF; DNA: TGTGCCAGCAGGCTGCCCGGAGGGAACTACGAGCAGTACTTC
D: NA; V: TRBV5-1; J: TRBJ1-5; size: NA; CDR3: CASSLRGGNQPQHF; DNA: TGCGCCAGCAGCTTGCGGGGTGGCAATCAGCCCCAGCATTTT
D: NA; V: TRBV18; J: TRBJ1-1; size: NA; CDR3: CASSPRETLNTEAFF; DNA: TGTGCCAGCTCACCACGCGAAACGTTGAACACTGAAGCTTTCTTT
D: NA; V: TRBV9; J: TRBJ1-2; size: NA; CDR3: CASSVEPANYGYTF; DNA: TGTGCCAGCAGCGTCGAACCAGCTAACTATGGCTACACCTTC
D: TRBD1; V: TRBV3-1/TRBV3-2; J: TRBJ2-5; size: NA; CDR3: CASRQRTGETQYF; DNA: TGTGCCAGCAGACAAAGGACAGGGGAGACCCAGTACTTC
D: NA; V: TRBV2; J: TRBJ2-5; size: NA; CDR3: CASSELGGEETQYF; DNA: TGTGCCAGCAGTGAGCTGGGCGGGGAAGAGACCCAGTACTTC
D: TRBD2; V: TRBV6-5; J: TRBJ2-7; size: NA; CDR3: CASSYGATSTYEQYF; DNA: TGTGCCAGCAGTTACGGGGCGACTAGCACCTACGAGCAGTACTTC
D: TRBD2; V: TRBV9; J: TRBJ2-2; size: NA; CDR3: CASSVGLADTGELFF; DNA: TGTGCCAGCAGCGTAGGGCTAGCGGACACCGGGGAGCTGTTTTTT
D: TRBD2; V: TRBV14; J: TRBJ2-1; size: NA; CDR3: CASSQLAGGYNEQFF; DNA: TGTGCCAGCAGCCAACTAGCGGGGGGATACAATGAGCAGTTCTTC
D: NA; V: TRBV6-5; J: TRBJ1-6; size: NA; CDR3: CASTRGYNSPLHF; DNA: TGTGCCAGCACCCGGGGATATAATTCACCCCTCCACTTT